This TCR beta chain emerged from a study of beta chain features in type 1 diabetes (dated by TCRdb to 2017 to 2018). A note on the overall study: Mean age, gender distribution, total cell number and subset yield were not different between patients and healthy donors. In the study, TCRB repertoires of sorted circulating CD4+ T cell subsets from recently diagnosed type 1 diabetes patients were compared with those of matched healthy donors. Regulatory and stem cell-like memory subsets were obtained from only 8 patients and about eight healthy donors, while naive and central memory subsets were obtained from all 30 or so donors. A total of roughly 100 million sorted cells were examined across all samples, and a strong correlation was observed between cell number per subset and RNA yield. Study-wide findings and limitations: The naive, central memory and regulatory TCRB repertoires appeared to resemble one another more closely among patients than among healthy donors. HLA sub-analyses involved small numbers of individuals, so any influence of HLA type on TCRB rearrangement remained unresolved. Because cDNA was sequenced instead of genomic DNA, activated cells with high expression could be over-represented, although the groups did not differ in activation or CD3 levels. Shorter templates might be favored by PCR, yet because patient and control samples were amplified and corrected together, any such skew would affect both groups equally. At VDJ recombination sites, type 1 diabetes patients had fewer insertions and more deleted nucleotides, which implies abnormalities in thymic rearrangement. Type 1 diabetes patients showed a moderate but significant shortening of TCRB CDR3 length in all four CD4+ subsets.

From each donor, a single peripheral blood sample of around 120 mL on average was drawn into heparinised tubes. A BD FACSAria II was used to sort naive, central memory, regulatory and stem cell-like memory CD4+ T cells with a panel that included CD45RO, CCR7, CD25, CD127, CD95 and CD27. A purity above 98% was achieved for all sorted populations. Right away, PBMCs were isolated by Lymphoprep density gradient centrifugation and were stained directly, with no culture step. To minimize batch effects, samples were stained and sorted in pairs, one healthy donor with one patient per experiment. As concerns this clone: Its antigen specificity is not known. No base qualities exist here, and no much larger clone lies one base off it.

Taken from cysteine to phenylalanine, the CDR3 has 17 residues. Just CDR3 DNA is preserved here, 51 bases in frame from base 1. The CDR1 and CDR2 encoded by the germline V gene (reference sequence) are SEHNR and FQNEAQ. At the junction V is shortened by 2 bases and J by 0 bases; bases outside the gene matches: 4. The High Capacity cDNA Reverse Transcription Kit was used to reverse transcribe all of the isolated RNA, meaning that expressed TCRB transcripts were what got sequenced. Deep immunoSEQ sequencing was performed on naive, central memory and regulatory T cell samples, with an average of roughly 3.3 million total reads per sample. After sorted cells were lysed in RLT buffer, RNA was extracted with DNase-treated RNeasy Micro or Mini kits, with the choice depending on cell number. Each cell subset was processed on its own to prevent cross-contamination, while patient and healthy donor samples were processed together. TCRB sequences were amplified from cDNA with the immunoSEQ multiplex PCR, producing 87-bp fragments spanning the CDR3 region. The amplicons were sequenced using the Illumina HiSeq platform. The authors processed their data as follows. PCR bias was corrected computationally using synthetic template baselines, and reads within Hamming distance 2 were collapsed, with unmergeable singletons discarded. By aligning reads against IMGT, V, D and J genes, CDR3 length, and insertions or deletions at six rearrangement sites were assigned. Within each subset, clonotype counts were normalized to the number of sorted cells before true diversity and Gini coefficients were calculated with the tcR R package. The overlap coefficient, calculated on TCRB nucleotide sequences, was used to measure repertoire sharing. Out-of-frame TCRB sequences from naive cells were analyzed as a proxy for the pre-selection repertoire. The table comes from immuneACCESS by way of TCRdb, which keeps in-frame sequences with V and J called. Part of the clones is missing from these tables; in studies checked, under half for an unresolved V gene and the rest for unknown reasons. The V and J calls and clone size come from that table; D and trimming were worked out from the DNA. The sample table contains more than 350,000 clones; only one count was recorded for over 9.5% of them. Approximately 0.05% of the sample rests with the top ten.

Sequenced sample: naive CD4+ T cells from blood. The intended sense of this specimen's cell subset or site label: true naive CD4+ T cells. The rearranged segments are TRBV7-9 and TRBJ1-6, with TRBD1 matching 7 junction bases. The sequence derives from a woman under 30 in good health. The CDR3 reads as follows: CASSLKGDSSYNSPLHF. Here is the DNA: TGTGCCAGCAGCTTAAAAGGGGACAGCTCCTATAATTCACCCCTCCACTTT.